What follows is one T cell receptor beta chain and its context. Germline-derived CDR1 and CDR2 are MNHEY and SMNVEV (reference sequence). This CDR3 has 14 residues. Trimming stripped 5 bases from V and 1 base from J, with 12 bases between. The data derive from a study of blood T cell repertoires in COVID-19. Sequenced by immunoSEQ multiplex PCR; TCRdb stores in-frame clones only, minus some. The sample lists approximately 200,000 clones; 65% to 85% were seen once. The chain employs TRBV27 and TRBJ2-7, with a tentative D call TRBD1 (6 bases). This clonotype was obtained from a man aged 55 to 70 with active or convalescent COVID-19. Material: peripheral blood. In DNA, the CDR3 is TGTGCCAGCAGTGCACAGGGTAGGTCCTACGAGCAGTACTTC. This translates into CASSAQGRSYEQYF.